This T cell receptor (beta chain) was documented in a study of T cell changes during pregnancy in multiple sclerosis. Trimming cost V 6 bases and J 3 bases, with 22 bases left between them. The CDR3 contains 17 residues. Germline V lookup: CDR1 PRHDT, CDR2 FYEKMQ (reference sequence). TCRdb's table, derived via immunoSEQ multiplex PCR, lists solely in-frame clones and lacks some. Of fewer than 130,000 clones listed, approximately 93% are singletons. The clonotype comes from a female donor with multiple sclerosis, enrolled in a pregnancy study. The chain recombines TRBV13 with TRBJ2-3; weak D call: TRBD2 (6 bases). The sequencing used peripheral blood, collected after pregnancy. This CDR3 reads CASRTGRGSFGTDTQYF. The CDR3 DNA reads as TGTGCCAGCAGAACCGGGAGAGGTTCTTTTGGAACAGATACGCAGTATTTT.